This T cell receptor (beta chain) was found in a study of T-cell reconstitution after alpha-beta-depleted transplantation in children. Germline CDR1 is MGHDK and CDR2 is SYGVNS. The CDR3 runs 14 residues. The V end lost 2 bases, the J end lost 3 bases, and 5 bases lay between the germline ends. This clonotype has a count of ten or more. As it was prepared, the TCRbeta library received unique molecular identifiers. TCRdb ran MiXCR on the PCR reads and lists one entry per CDR3 protein. The sample comprises approximately 270,000 distinct CDR3 sequences, about a tenth of which are singletons, and around 10% rests with the top ten.

J is TRBJ2-6 and V is TRBV25-1; the D gene is possibly TRBD1 (5 bases). The sequence derives from a human donor who donated a stem cell graft to a child with SCID. This specimen was PBMCs from the stem cell graft donor, taken from the stem cell graft. CDR3 in amino acids: CASSEQGGANVLTF. CDR3 coding DNA: TGTGCCAGCAGTGAACAGGGTGGGGCCAACGTCCTGACTTTC.